A selection of T cell receptor beta chains follows, all from one sample in a study of T cells in Graves' hyperthyroidism and ophthalmopathy. From the multiplex PCR reads, TCRdb called clonotypes with MiXCR, one entry per CDR3 protein. The sample has 450,000 to 650,000 distinct CDR3 sequences, about a fifth seen once. The sequencing sample was made of blood. The receptors come from a man between 18 and 35 years old with Graves' hyperthyroidism. Both conserved end residues are part of each CDR3. The D gene is left open where the match is weak. The size entry is marked missing in some rows and otherwise reads once, few, many or a size class.

v_gene	abundance	d_gene	j_gene	CDR3aa	CDR3nt
TRBV28	-	-	TRBJ2-2	CASTWQRTGELFF	TGTGCCAGCACCTGGCAGCGGACCGGGGAGCTGTTTTTT
TRBV11-2	many	-	TRBJ1-1	CASSRGDVGGAFF	TGTGCCAGCAGCCGCGGGGACGTTGGAGGAGCTTTCTTT
TRBV11-2	-	-	TRBJ2-2	CASSLEAWQFGGRAGELFF	TGTGCCAGCAGCTTAGAGGCTTGGCAGTTCGGGGGAAGGGCCGGGGAGCTGTTTTTT
TRBV7-6	-	TRBD2	TRBJ2-5	CASSPGTSGRRQETQYF	TGTGCCAGCAGCCCCGGGACTAGCGGGAGGAGGCAAGAGACCCAGTACTTC
TRBV10-3	-	-	TRBJ2-5	CAITNSGRQETQYF	TGTGCCATCACCAATTCGGGACGCCAAGAGACCCAGTACTTC
TRBV7-9	few	-	TRBJ1-2	CASSGPLTNYGYTF	TGTGCCAGCAGCGGGCCGCTCACTAACTATGGCTACACCTTC
TRBV11-1	many	-	TRBJ2-7	CASSVRPYEQYF	TGTGCCAGCAGCGTAAGGCCCTACGAGCAGTACTTC
TRBV4-1	-	TRBD2	TRBJ2-2	CATQPGLAGFQGNTGELLF	TGCGCCACCCAACCGGGACTAGCGGGCTTCCAGGGGAACACCGGGGAGCTGTTGTTT
TRBV30	-	-	TRBJ1-2	CAIHSGTRYGYTF	TGTGCTATACATTCCGGGACGCGGTATGGCTACACCTTC
TRBV18	-	TRBD1	TRBJ2-5	CASSPSGTGVGGTKYF	TGTGCCAGCTCACCCTCCGGGACAGGGGTCGGTGGGACCAAGTACTTC
TRBV6-1	-	-	TRBJ2-5	CASSALGLGQETQYF	TGTGCCAGCAGTGCTCTAGGTCTGGGGCAAGAGACCCAGTACTTC
TRBV9	many	-	TRBJ2-5	CASSVSLQETQYF	TGTGCCAGCAGCGTATCCCTACAAGAGACCCAGTACTTC
TRBV20-1	-	TRBD2	TRBJ2-7	CSARDLSPGLEIIDEYEQYF	TGCAGTGCTAGAGATTTGAGCCCGGGACTAGAGATCATAGACGAGTACGAGCAGTACTTC
TRBV6-5	many	-	TRBJ2-7	CASSSGASEQYF	TGTGCCAGCAGTTCGGGGGCGTCCGAGCAGTACTTC
TRBV20-1	many	-	TRBJ1-5	CSATEGGSNQPQHF	TGCAGTGCTACCGAGGGCGGCAGCAATCAGCCCCAGCATTTT
TRBV20-1	many	-	TRBJ2-2	CSARTELTGELFF	TGCAGTGCCAGGACAGAACTCACCGGGGAGCTGTTTTTT
TRBV30	many	-	TRBJ2-7	CAWSVGLAYEQYF	TGTGCCTGGAGTGTAGGGCTAGCGTACGAGCAGTACTTC
TRBV6-2/TRBV6-3	few	TRBD1	TRBJ1-1	CASRSQDRITEAFF	TGTGCCAGCAGGTCCCAGGACAGGATTACTGAAGCTTTCTTT
TRBV5-1	many	-	TRBJ1-5	CASSSFAYQPQHF	TGCGCCAGCAGCTCCTTCGCCTATCAGCCCCAGCATTTT
TRBV5-1	many	-	TRBJ2-7	CASSLNDPYEQYF	TGCGCCAGCAGCTTAAATGACCCCTACGAGCAGTACTTC
TRBV7-3	once	TRBD1	TRBJ2-2	CASSLTGTGDGELFF	TGTGCCAGCAGCTTAACGGGGACAGGGGACGGGGAGCTGTTTTTT
TRBV28	many	-	TRBJ2-2	CASSFTGELFF	TGTGCCAGCAGCTTCACCGGGGAGCTGTTTTTT
TRBV30	-	TRBD1	TRBJ2-5	CAWGSGGGETQYF	TGTGCCTGGGGGTCAGGGGGCGGTGAGACCCAGTACTTC
TRBV2	many	-	TRBJ1-1	CASSEADHPLTMNTEAFF	TGTGCCAGCAGTGAAGCGGACCACCCTTTGACAATGAACACTGAAGCTTTCTTT
TRBV6-1	once	TRBD1	TRBJ2-2	CASRETLGQGAGELFF	TGTGCCAGCAGGGAGACGCTAGGACAGGGGGCCGGGGAGCTGTTTTTT
TRBV19	many	-	TRBJ2-2	CASNRGGDTGELFF	TGTGCCAGCAACAGGGGAGGGGACACCGGGGAGCTGTTTTTT
TRBV30	many	-	TRBJ1-2	CAWSRATGYGYTF	TGTGCCTGGAGTCGCGCGACAGGCTATGGCTACACCTTC
TRBV12-3/TRBV12-4	many	-	TRBJ1-1	CASRLLGGDEAFF	TGTGCCAGCAGATTACTAGGGGGGGATGAAGCTTTCTTT
TRBV5-1	few	TRBD1	TRBJ1-6	CASSPEGTGLQSPLHF	TGCGCCAGCAGCCCGGAGGGGACAGGGTTACAATCACCCCTCCACTTT
TRBV6-1	-	-	TRBJ2-2	CASSEESWRSRTGELFF	TGTGCCAGCAGTGAAGAGAGTTGGAGGTCTCGGACCGGGGAGCTGTTTTTT
TRBV5-8	many	-	TRBJ1-6	CASSGQYNSPLHF	TGTGCCAGCAGCGGACAGTATAATTCACCCCTCCACTTT
TRBV7-9	many	-	TRBJ1-2	CASSRVRVEGGYTF	TGTGCCAGCAGCCGTGTCAGGGTGGAGGGTGGCTACACCTTC
TRBV20-1	many	-	TRBJ1-2	CSARNIALGSEGYTF	TGCAGTGCTAGGAATATCGCTTTGGGGAGTGAGGGCTACACCTTC
TRBV11-2	many	TRBD2	TRBJ2-5	CASSLEGSGGGKTQYF	TGTGCCAGCAGCTTAGAAGGTAGCGGGGGCGGCAAGACCCAGTACTTC
TRBV30	many	-	TRBJ2-5	CAWSGPGRETQYF	TGTGCCTGGAGTGGACCAGGACGAGAGACCCAGTACTTC
TRBV27	few	-	TRBJ2-7	CASSFTGGRSDEQYF	TGTGCCAGCAGTTTTACGGGGGGCAGGTCGGACGAGCAGTACTTC
TRBV20-1	-	TRBD2	TRBJ2-7	CSAGSGVREQYF	TGCAGTGCTGGGAGCGGGGTGCGAGAGCAGTACTTC
TRBV27	many	-	TRBJ1-2	CASSRSTASYYGYTF	TGTGCCAGCAGCAGAAGTACAGCCTCCTACTATGGCTACACCTTC
TRBV18	-	TRBD2	TRBJ2-5	CASSPGRAAQVGQETQYF	TGTGCCAGCTCACCAGGGAGGGCGGCCCAGGTGGGCCAAGAGACCCAGTACTTC
TRBV19	-	TRBD1	TRBJ2-2	CASSDRGSIAGELFF	TGTGCCAGTAGTGACAGGGGATCGATAGCCGGGGAGCTGTTTTTT
TRBV12-3/TRBV12-4	many	TRBD1	TRBJ2-7	CASTSTGLYEQYF	TGTGCCAGCACCTCGACAGGGTTATACGAGCAGTACTTC
TRBV6-2/TRBV6-3	many	TRBD2	TRBJ2-5	CASSPEGTSGGALRETQYF	TGTGCCAGCAGCCCCGAGGGGACTAGCGGGGGGGCCTTGAGAGAGACCCAGTACTTC
TRBV30	-	-	TRBJ1-1	CAWTAQGNTEAFF	TGTGCCTGGACTGCCCAGGGGAACACTGAAGCTTTCTTT
TRBV2	many	-	TRBJ1-5	CASSDRDYNQPQHF	TGTGCCAGCAGTGACAGGGACTACAATCAGCCCCAGCATTTT
TRBV20-1	-	TRBD2	TRBJ2-5	CSARGVAGDQETQYF	TGCAGTGCCCGCGGGGTAGCGGGCGACCAAGAGACCCAGTACTTC
TRBV5-1	many	-	TRBJ1-2	CASSPRGAYGYTF	TGCGCCAGCAGCCCCCGGGGGGCCTATGGCTACACCTTC